The T cell receptor (beta chain) described here comes from a study of blood T cell repertoires in COVID-19. The overall study: The study drew acute and convalescent COVID-19 samples from the United States, Italy and Spain. PBMCs, B-cell-depleted T cells, or T cells were the source of the cDNA or gDNA that made up the material.

In the original workflow: Reference gene primer amplification gave nucleated cell count estimates. Generated by immunoSEQ multiplex PCR, the TCRdb table keeps only in-frame clones and is missing some. V and J calls and clone size are given by that table; D and trimming were obtained from the DNA. Seen here are about 130,000 clones, about four fifths observed once, and the top ten hold about 10%. After removal of 6 bases from V and 7 bases from J, the junction contained 5 bases not matched to a gene. The CDR3 is made up of 13 amino acids. Germline lookup yields CDR1 LNHDA and CDR2 SQIVND (reference sequence).

This rearrangement joins TRBV19 to TRBJ1-4; TRBD1 matches at 7 bases. This TCR came from a man between 60 and 75 years old with acute or convalescent COVID-19. The sample taken for sequencing was peripheral blood. The CDR3 region is CASRRDRSEKLFF. In nucleotides, the CDR3 is TGTGCCAGTAGGCGGGACAGAAGTGAAAAACTGTTTTTT.